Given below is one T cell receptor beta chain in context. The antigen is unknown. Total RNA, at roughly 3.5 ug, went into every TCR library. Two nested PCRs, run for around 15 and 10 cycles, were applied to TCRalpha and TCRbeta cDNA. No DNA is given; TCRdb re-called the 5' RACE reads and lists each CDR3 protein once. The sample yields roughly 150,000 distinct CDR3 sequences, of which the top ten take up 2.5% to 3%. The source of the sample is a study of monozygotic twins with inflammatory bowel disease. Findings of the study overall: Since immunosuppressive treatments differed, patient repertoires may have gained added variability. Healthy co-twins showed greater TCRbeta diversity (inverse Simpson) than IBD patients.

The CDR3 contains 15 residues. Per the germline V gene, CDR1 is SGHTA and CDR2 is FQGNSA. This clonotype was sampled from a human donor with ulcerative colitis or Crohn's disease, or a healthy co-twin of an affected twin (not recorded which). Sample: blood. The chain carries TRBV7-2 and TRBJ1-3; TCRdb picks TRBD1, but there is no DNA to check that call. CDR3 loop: CASSSGPSSGNTIYF.